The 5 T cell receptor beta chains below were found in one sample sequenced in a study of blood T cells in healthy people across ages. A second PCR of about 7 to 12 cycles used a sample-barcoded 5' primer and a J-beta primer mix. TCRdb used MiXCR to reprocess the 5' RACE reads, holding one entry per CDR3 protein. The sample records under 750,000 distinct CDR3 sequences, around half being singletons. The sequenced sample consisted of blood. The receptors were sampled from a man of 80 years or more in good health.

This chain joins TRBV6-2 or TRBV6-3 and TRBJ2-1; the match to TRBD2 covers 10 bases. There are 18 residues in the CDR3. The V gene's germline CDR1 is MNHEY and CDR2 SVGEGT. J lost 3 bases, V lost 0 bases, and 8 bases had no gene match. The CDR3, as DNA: TGTGCCAGCAGTTACTCCCTCAGTCTAGCGGGGGACTACAATGAGCAGTTCTTC. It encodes CASSYSLSLAGDYNEQFF.

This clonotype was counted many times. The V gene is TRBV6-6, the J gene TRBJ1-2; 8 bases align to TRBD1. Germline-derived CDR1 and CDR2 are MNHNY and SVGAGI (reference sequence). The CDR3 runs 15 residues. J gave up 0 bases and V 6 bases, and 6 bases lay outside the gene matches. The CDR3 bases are TGTGCCAGCAGCGGGACAGGCCTAGCTAACTATGGCTACACCTTC. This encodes CASSGTGLANYGYTF.

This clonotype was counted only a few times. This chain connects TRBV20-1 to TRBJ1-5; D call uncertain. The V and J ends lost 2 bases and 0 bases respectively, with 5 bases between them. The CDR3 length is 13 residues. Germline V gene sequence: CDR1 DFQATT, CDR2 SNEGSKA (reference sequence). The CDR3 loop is CSARQDSNQPQHF. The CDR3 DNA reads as TGCAGTGCTAGACAGGATAGCAATCAGCCCCAGCATTTT.

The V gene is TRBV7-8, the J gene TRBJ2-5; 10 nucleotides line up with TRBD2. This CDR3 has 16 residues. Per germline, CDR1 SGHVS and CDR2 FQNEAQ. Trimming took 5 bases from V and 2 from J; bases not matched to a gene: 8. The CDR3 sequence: CASSPRLAGQQETQYF. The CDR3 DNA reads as TGTGCCAGCAGCCCTAGACTAGCGGGCCAACAAGAGACCCAGTACTTC.

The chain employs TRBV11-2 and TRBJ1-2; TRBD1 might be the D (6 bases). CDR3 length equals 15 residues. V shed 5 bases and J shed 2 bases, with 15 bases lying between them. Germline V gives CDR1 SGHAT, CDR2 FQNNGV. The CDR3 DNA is TGTGCCAGCAGCGAAACAGGACAGCGCAACTATGGCTACACCTTC. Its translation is CASSETGQRNYGYTF.